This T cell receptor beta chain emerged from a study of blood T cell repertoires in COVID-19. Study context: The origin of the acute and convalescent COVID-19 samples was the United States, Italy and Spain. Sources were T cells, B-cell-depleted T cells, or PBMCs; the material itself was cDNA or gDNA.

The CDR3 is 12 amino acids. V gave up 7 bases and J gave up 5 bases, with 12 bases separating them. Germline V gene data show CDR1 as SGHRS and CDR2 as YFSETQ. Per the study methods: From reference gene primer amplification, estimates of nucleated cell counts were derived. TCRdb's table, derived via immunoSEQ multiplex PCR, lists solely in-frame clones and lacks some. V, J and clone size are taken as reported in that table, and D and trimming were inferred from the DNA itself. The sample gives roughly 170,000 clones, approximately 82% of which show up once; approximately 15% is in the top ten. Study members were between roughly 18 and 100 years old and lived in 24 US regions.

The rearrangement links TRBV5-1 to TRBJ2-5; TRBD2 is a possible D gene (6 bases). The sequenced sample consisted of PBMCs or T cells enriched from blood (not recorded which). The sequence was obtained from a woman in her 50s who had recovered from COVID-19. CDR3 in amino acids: CASQRAGETQYF. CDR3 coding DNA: TGCGCCAGCCAGCGGGCCGGGGAGACCCAGTACTTC.